This TCR beta chain came from a study of cytomegalovirus exposure and HLA in healthy donors (dated by TCRdb to about 2017). Study-level background: In an earlier analysis of 587 of the donors, around 300 Gb of sequence data and roughly 100 million unique TCR beta sequences from 180 million or so T cells were reported. Along with the roughly 670-subject first cohort, a separate validation cohort of over a hundred different subjects was used. Among 300 to 450 genotyped donors of the cohort, an average of roughly 240,000 unique TCR beta nucleotide sequences were sequenced per donor, 15% to 20% of them non-productive. HLA typing included class I and class II loci at four-digit resolution. Rather than using new phenotypic data, the later analysis identified candidate immune exposures from TCR beta sequences and from how often those sequences occurred across donors. Every discovery cohort repertoire had been produced on one sequencing platform. Roughly 5 DR-DQ haplotypes were handled as single units for association and clustering, since linkage in the cohort was strong. To decide whether each TCR beta V gene segment behaved as functional or pseudogenic, an earlier analysis of 587 of the donors relied on high-throughput TCR beta sequencing. The study profiled the T cell repertoires of hundreds of subjects by immunosequencing and related them to cytomegalovirus serostatus. An early release covering roughly 640 HLA-typed donors comprised about 310 gigabases of sequencing data and tens of millions of unique TCR sequences. A later analysis re-examined previously published TCR beta repertoires from more than 650 donors and added high-resolution HLA genotyping to investigate patterns of TCR occurrence. Of the approximately 370 genotyped donors, 65% to 90% were placed in the genetic ancestry cluster associated with self-reported Caucasian donors. The number of typed donors differed by locus: about 620-640 for A, B, C, DRB1 and DQB1; 500 to 550 for DQA1; roughly 600 for DPA1; and around 470 for DPB1. To predict cytomegalovirus infection status, the study brought together high-throughput TCR immunosequencing, statistical association of individual TCRs with disease status, and machine learning. The aim of the study was to test whether cataloging public T cell receptors could identify signatures of past pathogen exposure. In a later genetic analysis, genome-wide SNP genotypes for about 55% of the roughly 670 donors were used, and that subset was treated as a discovery cohort. Alongside the repertoire data, information on donor age, sex, ethnicity and CMV serostatus was compiled.

The cohort was made up of 666 healthy bone marrow donors. All cohort members were sampled while nominally healthy, although unrecorded immune exposures were likely present. The donor was CMV seronegative and belonged to the group of 350 or so seronegative cohort members. Every donor gave a peripheral blood sample, and the peripheral blood mononuclear cells from that sample were used for TCR beta sequencing. Genomic DNA was extracted from the blood cell samples with the Qiagen DNeasy Blood Extraction Kit. General findings and caveats noted by the study authors: Because HLA typing was unavailable for some donors at each locus, only the typed subset was used in association tests. While some public TCRs were present in many individuals, most TCR sequences turned up only very rarely across donors. Sequencing depth was assumed to be roughly uniform across donors in the presence/absence analyses, though that assumption may not hold. It was suggested by the authors that the approach could potentially be generalized to other disease states and immunological phenotypes. In a later genetic analysis, a missense DCLRE1C variant was associated with V-gene and J-gene trimming of TCR beta chains, and the association was replicated in an independent cohort. A later analysis reported that several top co-occurrence clusters appeared linked to parvovirus B19, influenza, CMV and Epstein-Barr virus. In a later analysis, HLA-associated TCR beta chains were found to be more clonally expanded and to have lower generation probabilities than equally common non-associated chains. In the study, approximately 160 TCR beta chains were listed as associated with cytomegalovirus. Three of the identified cytomegalovirus-associated TCR beta chains were confirmed in vitro to be specific for cytomegalovirus antigens. For the cohort, immune exposure information was limited to CMV serostatus. Correlated functional status among segregating V segments might be attributable to linkage disequilibrium, but an unknown experimental factor could not be ruled out. Strong co-occurrence of HLA alleles, especially DR and DQ, made assigning TCR associations to individual alleles difficult. The classifier was reported to diagnose cytomegalovirus status with high specificity and sensitivity in both the original and validation cohorts. A later analysis associated about 17,000 TCR beta sequences with specific HLA alleles at a false discovery rate of 0.05. The sequencing pipeline was judged likely to have produced a cluster of highly shared sequence variants as a technical artifact. In this cohort, only TCR beta chains were sequenced, and detectable features were limited by the absence of alpha or paired-chain data. According to a later analysis, TCR association rates differed among HLA loci, with DRB1 alleles showing the most associated TCRs and HLA-C alleles showing the fewest. Broadly in line with IMGT annotations, most TCR beta V segments showed up in productive rearrangements about 87% or about 30% of the time in an earlier analysis of 587 of the donors. A further reported finding was that TCR beta sequences accurately predicted the HLA-A and HLA-B alleles for most subjects in the first cohort. Because counts were too low, about 18 rarely observed V segments, including chromosome 9 orphons, were excluded from the earlier analysis of 587 of the donors. Compared with the approximately 700-donor mean, donors in an Asian-associated ancestry cluster had fewer N-insertions in productive TCRs, according to a later genetic analysis. A later analysis found that most CMV-associated TCR beta chains appeared HLA-restricted, with HLA associations seemingly driven largely by CMV exposure. Some IMGT-functional V segments, including TRBV6-2 and TRBV6-3, could not be told apart with the 87-base-pair reads, so those segments were excluded.

The CDR3 has 14 amino acids, counting the end cysteine and phenylalanine. Only the CDR3 portion is preserved as DNA: 42 bases, with reading frame beginning at the first base. Per the germline V gene, SGHTA is the CDR1 and FQGTGA is the CDR2. The junction shows trimming of 5 bases on V and 4 bases on J, and the gene matches do not reach 2 bases of it. The library was obtained by the immunoSEQ multiplex PCR assay. For the multiplex PCR, a mixture combining 60 forward primers for TCR Vbeta segments and 13 reverse primers for TCR Jbeta segments was used. The CDR3 region of rearranged TCR beta genes was amplified from genomic DNA by a multiplex PCR assay. The Illumina HiSeq System was used to sequence the amplified TCR beta libraries as 87-base-pair reads. As for the authors' bioinformatics: In a later analysis, 70 million to 95 million unique TCR beta chains were counted across the roughly 670 repertoires, and roughly 10 million of these chains were shared by at least two donors. Raw reads were error-corrected and collapsed into unique sequences by a nearest-neighbor algorithm in which closely related sequences were merged to remove PCR and sequencing errors. CDR3 sequences were aligned to IMGT reference sequences to assign V, D and J gene segments. For a sequence to be retained, at least a six-nucleotide match to both a V gene segment and a J gene segment was required. A rearrangement counted as productive if the CDR3 had no stop codons and remained in frame with V and J, and every other rearrangement counted as non-productive. CDR3 was defined by IMGT convention, running from the second conserved V-encoded cysteine to the conserved J-encoded phenylalanine. The earlier analysis of roughly 590 of the donors excluded any sequence lacking an unambiguous match to a single V gene segment. In an earlier analysis of approximately 550 of the donors, V segments were called functional above 56.7% productive rearrangements and were called segregating when the between-donor standard deviation exceeded 5%. A statistical classification framework was developed to diagnose cytomegalovirus status using the catalog of TCR beta chain sequences. A later analysis assigned V and J genes by comparing TCR nucleotide sequences with IMGT/GENE-DB human TR gene sequences. A later analysis assigned CDR3 sequences and most-parsimonious VDJ recombination scenarios with the TCRdist pipeline. In a later analysis, each TCR beta chain was defined by its CDR3 amino acid sequence together with its V-gene family, and reads lacking a unique V-gene family were excluded. A later analysis removed 450 to 600 highly shared, low-generation-probability nucleotide sequences to deal with suspected cross-contamination and a sequencing artifact. A later analysis calculated a clonal expansion index for each public chain from normalized within-repertoire ranks of inferred template counts. Generation probabilities in a later analysis came from a VDJ recombination model fitted to out-of-frame rearrangements, and those results were checked against IGoR. In a later analysis, TCR-TCR, TCR-HLA and TCR-CMV co-occurrence was scored with hypergeometric tests, and a repertoire-size bias correction was applied to TCR pairs. False discovery rates were estimated in a later analysis by permuting HLA or CMV assignments 20 times. A later analysis grouped co-occurring TCRs with DBSCAN, adding TCRdist sequence similarity when clustering within HLA-allele-positive subsets. Co-occurrence clustering excluded repertoires with fewer than 30,000 or more than 120,000 public chains, plus five with anomalous nucleotide sharing. In its TCRdb copy, this immuneACCESS table keeps in-frame sequences only and misses some clones. Where compared with another copy, unresolved V genes explain less than half of these, and the others have no known cause. The V and J calls and clone size come from that table; D and trimming were worked out from the DNA. A total of about 130,000 clones appear in this sample, over 60% of them only once. The ten largest account for approximately 0.9% of the sample.

Of note for this clone: Its cognate antigen has yet to be identified. No much larger clone exists at a distance of one base, and base qualities are not known. Other nucleotide sequences from this sample produce the same CDR3.

The specimen was PBMCs. The chain couples TRBV7-3 to TRBJ2-3, and TRBD2 aligns with 11 junction nucleotides. This receptor was identified in a woman aged 55-70 years in good health and CMV-seronegative. DNA sequence: TGTGCCAGCAGCCTGGGACTAGCGGCAGATACGCAGTATTTT. Its protein product is CASSLGLAADTQYF. The full variable domain, with segments outside the CDR3 supplied by the reference TRBV7-3 and TRBJ2-3 proteins, appears as GAGVSQTPSNKVTEKGKYVELRCDPISGHTALYWYRQSLGQGPEFLIYFQGTGAADDSGLPNDRFFAVRPEGSVSTLKIQRTERGDSAVYLCASSLGLAADTQYFGPGTRLTVL.